The T cell receptor (beta chain) described here comes from a study of vaccination effects on CD4 cells after COVID-19. Overall study: Sampling occurred a median 72 days post second dose, range 14 to 241.

Sequencing was performed with immunoSEQ multiplex PCR; in TCRdb, only in-frame clones are kept and a portion is missing. This sample has around 62,000 clones, with 74% found just once. Upon completion of around ten days in culture, CD4+ T cells were isolated. Two doses of either BNT162b2 or mRNA-1273 were given to each participant. On both days 3 and 7, half of the culture medium was replaced with IL-2 medium. CDR1 is SNHLY and CDR2 is FYNNEI in the germline V gene. V dropped 4 bases and J dropped 7 bases, with 14 bases sitting between them. The CDR3 is 13 residues long. Findings of the study overall: Healthy vaccinees had only 1 of 255 vaccine-induced clones cross-react with common cold coronaviruses. The study got few convalescent patients and did not collect any early post-infection timepoints.

There are a few counts of this clone. Its antigen is not identified. The chain couples TRBV2 to TRBJ2-7; D unclear. The sample consisted of CD4+ T cells from PBMCs cultured without peptide, taken after COVID-19 vaccination. The receptor was isolated from a human donor who received a COVID-19 vaccine. The CDR3 region has the DNA TGTGCCAGCAGTGTTTGGACCAGACTTGAGCAGTACGTC. Encoded protein: CASSVWTRLEQYV.